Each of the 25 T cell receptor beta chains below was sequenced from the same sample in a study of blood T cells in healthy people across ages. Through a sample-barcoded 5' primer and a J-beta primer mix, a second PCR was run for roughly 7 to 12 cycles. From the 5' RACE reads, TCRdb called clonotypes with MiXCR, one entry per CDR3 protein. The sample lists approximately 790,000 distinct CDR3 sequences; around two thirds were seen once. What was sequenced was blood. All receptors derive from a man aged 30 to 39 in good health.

CDR3 residues: CASSWNHGLITYEQYF. The DNA for the CDR3 is TGTGCCAGCAGCTGGAACCACGGACTGATAACCTACGAGCAGTACTTC. The rearrangement links TRBV7-9 to TRBJ2-7; weak D call: TRBD2 (5 bases). The length of the CDR3 is 16 residues. The germline V gene has CDR1 SEHNR and CDR2 FQNEAQ (reference sequence). The V end was cut by 4 bases, the J end by 2 bases, with 18 bases between.

The CDR3 here is CASSLEVRSLYNEQFF. CDR3 sequence (DNA): TGTGCCAGCAGCTTGGAGGTCAGGTCCCTTTACAATGAGCAGTTCTTC. J is TRBJ2-1 and V is TRBV5-6; D gene unclear. In germline, CDR1 is SGHDT, CDR2 YYEEEE. V lost 0 bases and J lost 4, with 14 bases in between. The CDR3 loop spans 16 amino acids. The whole variable domain, remainder taken from reference TRBV5-6 and TRBJ2-1, is DAGVTQSPTHLIKTRGQQVTLRCSPKSGHDTVSWYQQALGQGPQFIFQYYEEEERQRGNFPDRFSGHQFPNYSSELNVNALLLGDSALYLCASSLEVRSLYNEQFFGPGTRLTVL.

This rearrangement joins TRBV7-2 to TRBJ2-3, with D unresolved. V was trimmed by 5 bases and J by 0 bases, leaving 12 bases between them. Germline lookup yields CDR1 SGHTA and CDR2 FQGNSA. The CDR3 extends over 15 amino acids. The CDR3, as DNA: TGTGCCAGCAGCCAAGCGCTGTCCAGCACAGATACGCAGTATTTT. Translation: CASSQALSSTDTQYF. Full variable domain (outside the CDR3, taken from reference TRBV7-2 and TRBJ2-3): GAGVSQSPSNKVTEKGKDVELRCDPISGHTALYWYRQSLGQGLEFLIYFQGNSAPDKSGLPSDRFSAERTGGSVSTLTIQRTQQEDSAVYLCASSQALSSTDTQYFGPGTRLTVL.

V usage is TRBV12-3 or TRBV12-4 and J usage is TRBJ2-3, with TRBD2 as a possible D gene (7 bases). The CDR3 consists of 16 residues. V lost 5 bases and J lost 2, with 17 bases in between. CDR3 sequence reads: CASSLGGRGLTDTQYF. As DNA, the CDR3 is TGTGCCAGCAGTCTTGGCGGGCGGGGGCTCACAGATACGCAGTATTTT.

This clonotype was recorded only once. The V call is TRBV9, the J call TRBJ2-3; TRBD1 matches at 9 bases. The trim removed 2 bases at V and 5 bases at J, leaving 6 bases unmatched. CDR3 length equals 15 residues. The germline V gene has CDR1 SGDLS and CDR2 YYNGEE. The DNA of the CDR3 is TGTGCCAGCAGCGTCGGGACAGGGTATCTAGATACGCAGTATTTT. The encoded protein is CASSVGTGYLDTQYF.

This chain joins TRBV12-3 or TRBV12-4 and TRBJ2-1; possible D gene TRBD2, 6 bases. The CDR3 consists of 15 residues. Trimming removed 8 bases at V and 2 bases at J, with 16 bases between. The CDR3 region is CASVFDGTPYNEQFF. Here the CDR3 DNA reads TGTGCCAGCGTCTTCGACGGGACTCCCTACAATGAGCAGTTCTTC.

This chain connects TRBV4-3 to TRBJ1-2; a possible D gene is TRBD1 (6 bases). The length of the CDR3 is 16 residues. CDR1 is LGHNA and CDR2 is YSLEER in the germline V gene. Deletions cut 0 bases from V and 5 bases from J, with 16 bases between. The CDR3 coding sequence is TGCGCCAGCAGCCAAGATGGGCAGGGGATGATGTATGGCTACACCTTC. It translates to CASSQDGQGMMYGYTF.

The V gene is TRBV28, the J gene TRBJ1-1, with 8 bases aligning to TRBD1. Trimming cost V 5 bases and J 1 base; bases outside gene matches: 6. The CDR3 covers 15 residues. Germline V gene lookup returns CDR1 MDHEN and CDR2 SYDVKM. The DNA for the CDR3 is TGTGCCAGCAGTCCCGACAGGGGTAGGAACACTGAAGCTTTCTTT. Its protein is CASSPDRGRNTEAFF.

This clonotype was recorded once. The CDR3: CASSPPAASYEQYF. The CDR3, as DNA: TGTGCCAGCAGTCCCCCGGCGGCATCCTACGAGCAGTACTTC. The chain joins TRBV7-2 to TRBJ2-7; D remains unclear. Trimming removed 6 bases at V and 1 base at J, with 13 bases between. The CDR3 is 14 residues long. Germline V lookup: CDR1 SGHTA, CDR2 FQGNSA.

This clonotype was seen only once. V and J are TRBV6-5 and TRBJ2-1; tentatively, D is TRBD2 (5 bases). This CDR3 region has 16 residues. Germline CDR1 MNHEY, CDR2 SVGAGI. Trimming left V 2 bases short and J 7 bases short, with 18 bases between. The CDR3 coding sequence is TGTGCCAGCAGTTACAGTAGTGGGAGACCCCTTAATGAGCAGTTCTTC. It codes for CASSYSSGRPLNEQFF.

CDR3 nucleotide sequence: TGTGCCAGCAGGGAGGAGGGTACAGGGGCCACCTACGAGCAGTACTTC. This sequence encodes CASREEGTGATYEQYF. The chain joins TRBV28 to TRBJ2-7; a weak D match, TRBD1 (7 bases). The CDR3 length is 16 residues. Trimming left V 6 bases short and J 2 bases short, with 20 bases between. Germline lookup yields CDR1 MDHEN and CDR2 SYDVKM.

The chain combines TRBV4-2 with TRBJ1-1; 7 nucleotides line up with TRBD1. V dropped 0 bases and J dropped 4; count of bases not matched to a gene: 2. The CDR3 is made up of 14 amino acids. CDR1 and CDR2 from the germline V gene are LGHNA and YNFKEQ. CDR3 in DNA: TGTGCCAGCAGCCAAGAGAGGGGGCGCACTGAAGCTTTCTTT. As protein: CASSQERGRTEAFF.

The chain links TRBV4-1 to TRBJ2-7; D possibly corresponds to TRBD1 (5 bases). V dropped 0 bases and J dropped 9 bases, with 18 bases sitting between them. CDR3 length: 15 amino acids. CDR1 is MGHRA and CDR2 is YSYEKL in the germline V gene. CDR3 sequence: CASSQDMGPVYPQYF. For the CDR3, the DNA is TGCGCCAGCAGCCAAGATATGGGGCCAGTCTACCCGCAGTACTTC.

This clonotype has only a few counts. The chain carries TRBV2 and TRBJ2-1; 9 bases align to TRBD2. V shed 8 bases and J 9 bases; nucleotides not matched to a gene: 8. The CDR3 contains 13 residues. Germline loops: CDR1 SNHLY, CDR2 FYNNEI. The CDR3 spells CASGWTSAREQFF. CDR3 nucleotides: TGTGCCAGCGGCTGGACTAGCGCGCGTGAGCAGTTCTTC.

CDR3: CASSFQDRAYGYTF. CDR3 DNA: TGTGCCAGCAGTTTCCAAGACAGGGCCTATGGCTACACCTTC. This chain connects TRBV28 to TRBJ1-2; 7 bases align to TRBD1. J was trimmed by 4 bases and V by 3 bases; bases with no gene match: 5. Per the germline V gene, CDR1 is MDHEN and CDR2 is SYDVKM. This CDR3 is built from 14 residues.

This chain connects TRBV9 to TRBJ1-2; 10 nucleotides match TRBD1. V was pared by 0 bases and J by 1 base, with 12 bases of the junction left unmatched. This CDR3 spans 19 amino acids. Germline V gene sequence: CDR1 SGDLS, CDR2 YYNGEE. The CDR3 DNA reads TGTGCCAGCAGCGTAGACCGAACGTCCGGACAGGGGGATAACTATGGCTACACCTTC. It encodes CASSVDRTSGQGDNYGYTF. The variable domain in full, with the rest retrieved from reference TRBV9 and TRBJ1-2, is DSGVTQTPKHLITATGQRVTLRCSPRSGDLSVYWYQQSLDQGLQFLIQYYNGEERAKGNILERFSAQQFPDLHSELNLSSLELGDSALYFCASSVDRTSGQGDNYGYTFGSGTRLTVV.

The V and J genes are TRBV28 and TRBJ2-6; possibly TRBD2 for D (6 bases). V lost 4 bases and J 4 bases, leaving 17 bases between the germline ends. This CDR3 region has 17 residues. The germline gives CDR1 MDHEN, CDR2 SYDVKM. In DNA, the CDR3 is TGTGCCAGCAGTTCAATACAAGGGAGGTCCGGGGCCAACGTCCTGACTTTC. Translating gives CASSSIQGRSGANVLTF.

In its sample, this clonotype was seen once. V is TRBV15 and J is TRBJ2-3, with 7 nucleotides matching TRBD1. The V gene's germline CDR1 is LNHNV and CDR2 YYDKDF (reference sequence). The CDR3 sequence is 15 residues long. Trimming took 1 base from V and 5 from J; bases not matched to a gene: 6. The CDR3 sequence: CATSRGRGRLDTQYF. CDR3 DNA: TGTGCCACCAGCAGAGGAAGGGGGCGGTTAGATACGCAGTATTTT.

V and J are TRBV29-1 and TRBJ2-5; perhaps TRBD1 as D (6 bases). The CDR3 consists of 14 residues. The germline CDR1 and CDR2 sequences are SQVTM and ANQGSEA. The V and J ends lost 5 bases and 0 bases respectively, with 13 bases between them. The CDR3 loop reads CSVSGQPDQETQYF. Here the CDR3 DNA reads TGCAGCGTTTCCGGACAGCCCGACCAAGAGACCCAGTACTTC. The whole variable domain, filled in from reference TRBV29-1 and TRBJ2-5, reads SAVISQKPSRDICQRGTSLTIQCQVDSQVTMMFWYRQQPGQSLTLIATANQGSEATYESGFVIDKFPISRPNLTFSTLTVSNMSPEDSSIYLCSVSGQPDQETQYFGPGTRLLVL.

CDR3 nucleotides: TGCGCCAGCAGCCAAGGAGGAAGGGGTAGAACCGGGGAGCTGTTTTTT. Protein product: CASSQGGRGRTGELFF. V usage is TRBV4-3 and J usage is TRBJ2-2; TRBD1 is a possible D gene (5 bases). The CDR3 sequence is 16 residues long. The germline V gene encodes CDR1 LGHNA and CDR2 YSLEER. Between the trimmed V and J ends, which lost 1 base and 5 bases, there was a span of 14 bases.

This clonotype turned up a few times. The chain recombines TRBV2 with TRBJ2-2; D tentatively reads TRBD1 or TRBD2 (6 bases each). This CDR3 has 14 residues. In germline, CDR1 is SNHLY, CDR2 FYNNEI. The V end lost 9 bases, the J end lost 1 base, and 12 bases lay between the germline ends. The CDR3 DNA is TGTGCCAGTCGTCGGGGGCAGAACACCGGGGAGCTGTTTTTT. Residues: CASRRGQNTGELFF.

In nucleotides, the CDR3 is TGCAGCGTTGATCAAGGGCAGGGAGGGGAAAAACTGTTTTTT. Residues: CSVDQGQGGEKLFF. The V call is TRBV29-1, the J call TRBJ1-4, with D possibly TRBD1 on 5 matching bases. With 3 bases removed from V and 8 bases from J, the gap between germline ends came to 16 bases. Germline V gives CDR1 SQVTM, CDR2 ANQGSEA. The CDR3 has 14 amino acids.

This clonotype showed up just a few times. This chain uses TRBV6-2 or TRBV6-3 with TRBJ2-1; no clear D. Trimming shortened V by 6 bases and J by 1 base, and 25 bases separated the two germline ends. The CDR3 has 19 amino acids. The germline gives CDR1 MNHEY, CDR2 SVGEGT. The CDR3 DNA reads TGTGCCAGCAGGACCTCCGCGACTCCCGGCCAAGGGTCCTACAATGAGCAGTTCTTC. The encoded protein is CASRTSATPGQGSYNEQFF.

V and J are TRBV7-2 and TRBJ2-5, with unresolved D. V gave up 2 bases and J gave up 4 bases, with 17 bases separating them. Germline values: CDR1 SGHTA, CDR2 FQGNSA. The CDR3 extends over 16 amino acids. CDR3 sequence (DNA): TGTGCCAGCAGCTTAATGGTGATTGGGTCGGGAGAGACCCAGTACTTC. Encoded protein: CASSLMVIGSGETQYF. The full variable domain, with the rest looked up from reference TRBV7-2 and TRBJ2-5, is GAGVSQSPSNKVTEKGKDVELRCDPISGHTALYWYRQSLGQGLEFLIYFQGNSAPDKSGLPSDRFSAERTGGSVSTLTIQRTQQEDSAVYLCASSLMVIGSGETQYFGPGTRLLVL.

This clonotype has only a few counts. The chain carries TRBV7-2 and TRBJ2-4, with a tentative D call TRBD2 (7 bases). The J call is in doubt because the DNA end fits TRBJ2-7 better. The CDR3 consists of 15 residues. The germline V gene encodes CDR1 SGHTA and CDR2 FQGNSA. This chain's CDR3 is CASSLEGGPMYEQYF. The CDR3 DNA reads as TGTGCCAGCAGCTTAGAGGGGGGGCCTATGTACGAGCAGTACTTC.